This T cell receptor (beta chain) was recorded in a study of T cells in Graves' hyperthyroidism and ophthalmopathy. Many counts were recorded for this clonotype. Researchers amplified the TCR beta CDR3 regions from RNA transcripts. The study used the HTBI primer set for a first-round RT-PCR of the TCR CDR3. TCRdb independently ran MiXCR on the multiplex PCR reads; one entry per CDR3 protein. This table holds 640,000 or so distinct CDR3 sequences, 14% found once. Sequences were obtained from blood. The TCR was taken from a woman aged 18-35 years with Graves' ophthalmopathy.

Here the CDR3 reads CASSHQLVSTDTQYF. The CDR3 nucleotides are TGTGCCAGCAGCCACCAACTAGTGAGCACAGATACGCAGTATTTT. This chain links TRBV3-1 with TRBJ2-3; D is possibly TRBD2 (5 bases). V was shortened by 3 bases and J by 0 bases, with 10 bases between the two germline ends. CDR3 length: 15 residues. The V gene's germline CDR1 is LGHDT and CDR2 YNNKEL (reference sequence).